These 2 T cell receptor beta chains originate from one sample sequenced in a study of shared clonotypes between healthy human individuals. Assay: immunoSEQ multiplex PCR; the TCRdb copy retains only in-frame clones and omits some. The sample contains about 1,500,000 clones, roughly 97% of which appear only once. Specimen: naive CD4+ T cells sorted from blood. Sample subset: CD45RA+ positively selected. These receptors were taken from a man younger than 40 in good health.

This chain joins TRBV7-2 and TRBJ2-6; TRBD2 aligns across 7 bases. The CDR3 contains 16 residues. The V segment lost 5 bases and the J segment 0 bases; nucleotides outside the gene matches: 4. Germline V CDR1 and CDR2: SGHTA, FQGNSA. CDR3 in amino acids: CASSQSGGSGANVLTF. In DNA, the CDR3 is TGTGCCAGCAGCCAGTCGGGAGGCTCTGGGGCCAACGTCCTGACTTTC.

The gene calls are TRBV5-5 and TRBJ1-5; D is unresolved. CDR1 is SGHKS, CDR2 YYEKEE, per germline (reference sequence). The CDR3 extends over 15 amino acids. Deletions cut 4 bases from V and 2 bases from J, with 13 bases between. The CDR3 loop is CASSPGDPRNQPQHF. In nucleotides, the CDR3 is TGTGCCAGCAGCCCCGGGGATCCGCGCAATCAGCCCCAGCATTTT.